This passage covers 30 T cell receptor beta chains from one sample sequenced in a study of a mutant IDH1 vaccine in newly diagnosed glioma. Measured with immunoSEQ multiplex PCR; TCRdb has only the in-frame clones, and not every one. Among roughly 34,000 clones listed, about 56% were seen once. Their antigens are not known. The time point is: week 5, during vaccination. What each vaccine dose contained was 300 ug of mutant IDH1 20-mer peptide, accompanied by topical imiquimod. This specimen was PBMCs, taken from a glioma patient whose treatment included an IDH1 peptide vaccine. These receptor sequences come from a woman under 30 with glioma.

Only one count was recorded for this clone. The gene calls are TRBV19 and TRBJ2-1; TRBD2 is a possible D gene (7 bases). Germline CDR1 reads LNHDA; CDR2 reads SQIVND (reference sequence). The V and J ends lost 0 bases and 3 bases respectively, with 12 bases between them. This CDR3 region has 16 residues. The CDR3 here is CASSIDAGASYNEQFF. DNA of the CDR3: TGTGCCAGTAGTATAGACGCGGGGGCCAGCTACAATGAGCAGTTCTTC. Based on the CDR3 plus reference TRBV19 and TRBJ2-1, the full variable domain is DGGITQSPKYLFRKEGQNVTLSCEQNLNHDAMYWYRQDPGQGLRLIYYSQIVNDFQKGDIAEGYSVSREKKESFPLTVTSAQKNPTAFYLCASSIDAGASYNEQFFGPGTRLTVL.

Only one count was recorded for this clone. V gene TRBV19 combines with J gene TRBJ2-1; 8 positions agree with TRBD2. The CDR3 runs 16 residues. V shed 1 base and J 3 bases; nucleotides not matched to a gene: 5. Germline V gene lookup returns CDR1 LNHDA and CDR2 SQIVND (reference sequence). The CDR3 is CASSIVLAENYNEQFF. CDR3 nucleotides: TGTGCCAGTAGTATAGTACTAGCGGAAAACTACAATGAGCAGTTCTTC.

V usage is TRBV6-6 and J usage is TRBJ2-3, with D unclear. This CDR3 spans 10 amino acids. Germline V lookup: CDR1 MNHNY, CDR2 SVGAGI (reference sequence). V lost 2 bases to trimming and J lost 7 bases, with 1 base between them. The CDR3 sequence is CASSYNTQYF. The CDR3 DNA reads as TGTGCCAGCAGTTACAATACGCAGTATTTT.

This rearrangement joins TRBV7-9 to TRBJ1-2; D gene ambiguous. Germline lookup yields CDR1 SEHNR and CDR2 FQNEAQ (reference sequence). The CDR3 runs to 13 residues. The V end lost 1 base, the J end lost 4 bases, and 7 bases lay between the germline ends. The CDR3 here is CASSLDGGYGYTF. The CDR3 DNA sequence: TGTGCCAGCAGCTTAGACGGTGGCTATGGCTACACCTTC.

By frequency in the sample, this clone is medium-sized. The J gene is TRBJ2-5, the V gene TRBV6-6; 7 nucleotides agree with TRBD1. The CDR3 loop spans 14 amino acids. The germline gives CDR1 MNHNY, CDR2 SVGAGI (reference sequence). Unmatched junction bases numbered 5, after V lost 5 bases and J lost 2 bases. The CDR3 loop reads CASSGTVTQETQYF. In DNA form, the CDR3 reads TGTGCCAGCAGTGGGACAGTAACACAAGAGACCCAGTACTTC.

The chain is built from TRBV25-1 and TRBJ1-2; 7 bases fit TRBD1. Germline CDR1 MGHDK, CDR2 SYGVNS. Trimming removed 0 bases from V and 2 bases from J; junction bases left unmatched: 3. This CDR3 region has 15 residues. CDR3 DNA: TGTGCCAGCAGTGAATATCTAGGGGGCAACTATGGCTACACCTTC. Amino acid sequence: CASSEYLGGNYGYTF.

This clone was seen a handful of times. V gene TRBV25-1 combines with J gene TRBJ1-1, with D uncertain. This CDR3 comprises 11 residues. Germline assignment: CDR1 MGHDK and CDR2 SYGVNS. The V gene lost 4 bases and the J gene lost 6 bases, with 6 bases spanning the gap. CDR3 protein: CASSAGSEAFF. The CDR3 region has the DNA TGTGCCAGCAGTGCTGGCTCTGAAGCTTTCTTT.

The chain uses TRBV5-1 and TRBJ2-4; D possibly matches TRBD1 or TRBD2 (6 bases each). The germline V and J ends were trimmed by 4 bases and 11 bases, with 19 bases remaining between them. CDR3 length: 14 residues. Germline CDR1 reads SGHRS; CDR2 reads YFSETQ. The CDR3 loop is CASSPVGGQGFQYF. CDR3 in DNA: TGCGCCAGCAGCCCCGTTGGGGGGCAGGGTTTTCAGTACTTC. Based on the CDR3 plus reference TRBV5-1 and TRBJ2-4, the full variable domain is KAGVTQTPRYLIKTRGQQVTLSCSPISGHRSVSWYQQTPGQGLQFLFEYFSETQRNKGNFPGRFSGRQFSNSRSEMNVSTLELGDSALYLCASSPVGGQGFQYFGAGTRLSVL.

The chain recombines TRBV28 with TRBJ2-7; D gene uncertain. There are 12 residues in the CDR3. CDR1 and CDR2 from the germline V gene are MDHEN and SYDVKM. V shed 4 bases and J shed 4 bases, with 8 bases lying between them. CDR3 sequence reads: CASSSRRYEQYF. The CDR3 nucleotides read TGTGCCAGCAGTTCTAGGCGGTACGAGCAGTACTTC.

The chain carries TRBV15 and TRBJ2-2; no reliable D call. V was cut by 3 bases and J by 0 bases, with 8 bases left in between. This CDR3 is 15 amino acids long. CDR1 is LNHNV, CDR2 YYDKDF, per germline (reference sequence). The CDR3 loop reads CATSSTEANTGELFF. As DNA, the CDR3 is TGTGCCACCAGCAGCACAGAAGCGAACACCGGGGAGCTGTTTTTT.

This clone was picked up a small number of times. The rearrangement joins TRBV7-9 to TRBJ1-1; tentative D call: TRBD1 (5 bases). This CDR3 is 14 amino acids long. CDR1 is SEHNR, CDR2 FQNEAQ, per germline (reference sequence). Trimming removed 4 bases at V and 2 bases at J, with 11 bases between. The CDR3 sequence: CASSSDTYNTEAFF. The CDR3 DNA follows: TGTGCCAGCAGCTCGGACACCTATAACACTGAAGCTTTCTTT.

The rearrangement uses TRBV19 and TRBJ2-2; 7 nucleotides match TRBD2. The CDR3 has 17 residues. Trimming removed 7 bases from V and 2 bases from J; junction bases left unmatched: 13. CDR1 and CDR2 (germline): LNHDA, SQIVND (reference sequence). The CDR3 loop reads CASTSTRGGGNTGELFF. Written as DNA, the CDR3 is TGTGCCAGTACCTCTACCCGGGGCGGGGGAAACACCGGGGAGCTGTTTTTT.

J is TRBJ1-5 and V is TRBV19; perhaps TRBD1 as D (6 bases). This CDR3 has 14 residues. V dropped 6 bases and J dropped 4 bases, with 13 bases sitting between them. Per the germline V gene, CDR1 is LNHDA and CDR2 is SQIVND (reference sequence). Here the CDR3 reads CASRIPGTNQPQHF. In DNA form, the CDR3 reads TGTGCCAGTAGAATACCAGGGACAAATCAGCCCCAGCATTTT.

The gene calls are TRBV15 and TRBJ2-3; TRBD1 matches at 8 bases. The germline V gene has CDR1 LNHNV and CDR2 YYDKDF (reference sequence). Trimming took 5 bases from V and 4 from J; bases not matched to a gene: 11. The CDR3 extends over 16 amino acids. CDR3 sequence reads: CATSGQGMSSADTQYF. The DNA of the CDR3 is TGTGCCACCAGCGGACAGGGAATGAGTAGCGCAGATACGCAGTATTTT.

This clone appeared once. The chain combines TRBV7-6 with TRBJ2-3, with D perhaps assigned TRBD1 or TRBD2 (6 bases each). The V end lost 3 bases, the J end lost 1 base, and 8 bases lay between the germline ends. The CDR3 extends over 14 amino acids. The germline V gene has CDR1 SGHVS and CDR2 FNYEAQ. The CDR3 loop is CASSFGGGTDTQYF. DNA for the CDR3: TGTGCCAGCAGCTTCGGGGGCGGCACAGATACGCAGTATTTT.

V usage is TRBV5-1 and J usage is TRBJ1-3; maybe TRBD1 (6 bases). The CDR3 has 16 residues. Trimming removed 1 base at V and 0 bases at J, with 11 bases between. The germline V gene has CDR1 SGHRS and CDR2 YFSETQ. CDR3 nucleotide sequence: TGCGCCAGCAGCTTGCGAGGGGGTGACTCTGGAAACACCATATATTTT. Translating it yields CASSLRGGDSGNTIYF.

CDR3 residues: CASSWTVAKNIQYF. As DNA, the CDR3 is TGTGCCAGCAGCTGGACAGTAGCCAAAAACATTCAGTACTTC. The J gene is TRBJ2-4, the V gene TRBV5-6, with D possibly TRBD1 on 6 matching bases. V lost 3 bases to trimming and J lost 0 bases, with 7 bases between them. Germline-derived CDR1 and CDR2 are SGHDT and YYEEEE. The CDR3 extends over 14 amino acids.

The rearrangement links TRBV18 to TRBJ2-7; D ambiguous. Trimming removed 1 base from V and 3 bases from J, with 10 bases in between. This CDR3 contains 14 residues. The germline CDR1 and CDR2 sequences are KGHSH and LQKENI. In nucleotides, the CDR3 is TGTGCCAGCTCACCACAGCTACAGAACTACGAGCAGTACTTC. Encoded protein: CASSPQLQNYEQYF.

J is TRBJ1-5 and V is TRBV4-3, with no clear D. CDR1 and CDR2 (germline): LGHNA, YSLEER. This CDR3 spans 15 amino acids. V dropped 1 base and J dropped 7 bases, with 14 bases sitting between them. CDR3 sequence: CASSQGAGERQPQHF. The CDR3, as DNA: TGCGCCAGCAGCCAAGGGGCAGGTGAGCGCCAGCCCCAGCATTTT.

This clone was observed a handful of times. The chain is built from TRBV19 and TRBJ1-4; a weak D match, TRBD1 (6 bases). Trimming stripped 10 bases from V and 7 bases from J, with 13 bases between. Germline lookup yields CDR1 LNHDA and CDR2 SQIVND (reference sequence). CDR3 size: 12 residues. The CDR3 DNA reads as TGTGCCACCCAAGGGGGGGGTGAAAAACTGTTTTTT. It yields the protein CATQGGGEKLFF.

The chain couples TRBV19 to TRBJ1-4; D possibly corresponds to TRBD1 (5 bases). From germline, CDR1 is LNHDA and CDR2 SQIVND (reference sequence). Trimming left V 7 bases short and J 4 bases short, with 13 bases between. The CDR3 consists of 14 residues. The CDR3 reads CASTLGGINEKLFF. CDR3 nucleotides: TGTGCCAGTACCTTGGGGGGGATTAATGAAAAACTGTTTTTT. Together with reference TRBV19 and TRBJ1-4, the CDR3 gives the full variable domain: DGGITQSPKYLFRKEGQNVTLSCEQNLNHDAMYWYRQDPGQGLRLIYYSQIVNDFQKGDIAEGYSVSREKKESFPLTVTSAQKNPTAFYLCASTLGGINEKLFFGSGTQLSVL.

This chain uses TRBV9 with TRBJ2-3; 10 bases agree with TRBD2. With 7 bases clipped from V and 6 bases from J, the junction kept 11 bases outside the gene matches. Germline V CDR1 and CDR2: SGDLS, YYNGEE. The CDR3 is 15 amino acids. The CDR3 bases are TGTGCCAGCGGGGGGGGGACTAGCGTTACCGATACGCAGTATTTT. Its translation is CASGGGTSVTDTQYF.

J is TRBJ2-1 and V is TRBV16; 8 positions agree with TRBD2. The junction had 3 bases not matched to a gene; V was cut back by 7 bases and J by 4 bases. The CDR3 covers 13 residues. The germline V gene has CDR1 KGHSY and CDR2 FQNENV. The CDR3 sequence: CASTAGGYNEQFF. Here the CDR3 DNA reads TGTGCCAGCACCGCGGGGGGATACAATGAGCAGTTCTTC.

This CDR3 reads CASRPEDTGGAPGNTIYF. DNA of the CDR3: TGTGCAAGTCGCCCAGAGGACACGGGAGGGGCACCTGGAAACACCATATATTTT. The genes are TRBV12-2 and TRBJ1-3. TRBV12-2 is a pseudogene segment. This CDR3 contains 18 residues.

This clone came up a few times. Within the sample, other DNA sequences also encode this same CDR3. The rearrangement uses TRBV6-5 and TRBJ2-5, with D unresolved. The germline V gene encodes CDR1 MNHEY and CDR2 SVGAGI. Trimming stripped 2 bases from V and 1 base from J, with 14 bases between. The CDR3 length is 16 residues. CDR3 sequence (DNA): TGTGCCAGCAGTTACCGTAGAGGAGACTCCCAAGAGACCCAGTACTTC. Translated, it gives CASSYRRGDSQETQYF.

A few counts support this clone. CDR3 amino acids: CASSLDGRRYEQYF. CDR3 DNA sequence: TGCGCCAGCAGCTTGGACGGGAGGAGATACGAGCAGTACTTC. V usage is TRBV5-1 and J usage is TRBJ2-7; TRBD2 matches 7 bases. The V gene end was trimmed by 0 bases and the J gene end by 4 bases; junction bases not matched to a gene: 4. This CDR3 comprises 14 residues. Germline V CDR1 and CDR2: SGHRS, YFSETQ.

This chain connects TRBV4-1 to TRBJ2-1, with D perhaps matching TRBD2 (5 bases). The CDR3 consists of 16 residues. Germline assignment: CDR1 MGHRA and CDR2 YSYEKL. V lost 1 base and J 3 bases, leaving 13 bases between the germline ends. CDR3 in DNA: TGCGCCAGCAGCCAAGTCCGGCTAGCCGTCTACAATGAGCAGTTCTTC. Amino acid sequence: CASSQVRLAVYNEQFF.

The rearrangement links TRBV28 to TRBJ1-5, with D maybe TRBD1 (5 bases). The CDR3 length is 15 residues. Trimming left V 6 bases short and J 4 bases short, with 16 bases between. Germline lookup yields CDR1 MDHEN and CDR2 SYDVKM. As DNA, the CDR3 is TGTGCCAGCAGCCTGCCCGACAGAGAGAATCAGCCCCAGCATTTT. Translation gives CASSLPDRENQPQHF.

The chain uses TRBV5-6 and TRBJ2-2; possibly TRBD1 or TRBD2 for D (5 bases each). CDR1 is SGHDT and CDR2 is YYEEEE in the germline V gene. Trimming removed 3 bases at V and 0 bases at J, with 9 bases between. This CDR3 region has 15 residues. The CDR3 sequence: CASSWGKTNTGELFF. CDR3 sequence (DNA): TGTGCCAGCAGCTGGGGGAAAACGAACACCGGGGAGCTGTTTTTT.

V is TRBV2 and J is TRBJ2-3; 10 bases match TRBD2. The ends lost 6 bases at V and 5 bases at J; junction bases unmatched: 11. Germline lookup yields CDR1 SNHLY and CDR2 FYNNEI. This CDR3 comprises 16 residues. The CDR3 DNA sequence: TGTGCCAGCAGGGACTATTTAGCGGGGGGCCAAGATACGCAGTATTTT. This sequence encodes CASRDYLAGGQDTQYF.